This T cell receptor (beta chain) originates from a study of radiotherapy plus CTLA-4 blockade in lung cancer. Turning to the study itself: Objective responses were documented in around 19% of patients, with disease control in about 29%.

Overall study findings and caveats: TCR clones of tumor origin grew in blood after radiotherapy plus ipilimumab. How blood T cell clones changed early, along with interferon-beta, reportedly forecast response best.

This clone was recorded only once. Its antigen is currently unknown. Germline V CDR1 and CDR2: SNHLY, FYNNEI. V dropped 6 bases and J dropped 6; count of bases not matched to a gene: 15. The CDR3 is 16 residues long. TCRdb's copy holds only in-frame clones and misses some; the assay was immunoSEQ multiplex PCR. The sample consists of roughly 70,000 clones, around 87% of them appearing once. Enrolled patients, whose metastatic non-small-cell lung cancer was chemo-refractory, received focal radiation plus CTLA-4 blockade with ipilimumab. The origin of this receptor is a human donor with non-small cell lung cancer that progressed on radiotherapy plus ipilimumab. The sequencing used peripheral blood, collected from a patient treated with radiotherapy plus ipilimumab. The gene calls are TRBV2 and TRBJ2-7; 9 bases are shared with TRBD1. The DNA of the CDR3 is TGTGCCAGCAGGAGAGGGTCGGGACAGGGTCTGGGCGAGCAGTACTTC. As protein: CASRRGSGQGLGEQYF.